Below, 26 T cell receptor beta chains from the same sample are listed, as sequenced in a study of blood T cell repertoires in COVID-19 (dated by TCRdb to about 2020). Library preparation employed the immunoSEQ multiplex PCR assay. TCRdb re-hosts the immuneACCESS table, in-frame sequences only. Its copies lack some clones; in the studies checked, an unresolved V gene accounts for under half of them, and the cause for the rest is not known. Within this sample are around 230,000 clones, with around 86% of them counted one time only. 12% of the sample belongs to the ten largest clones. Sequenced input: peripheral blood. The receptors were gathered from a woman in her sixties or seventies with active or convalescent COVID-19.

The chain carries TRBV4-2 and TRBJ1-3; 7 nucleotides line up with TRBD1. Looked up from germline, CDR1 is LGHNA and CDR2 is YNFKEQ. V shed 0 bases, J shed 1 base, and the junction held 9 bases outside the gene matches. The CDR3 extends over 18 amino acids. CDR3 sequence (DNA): TGTGCCAGCAGCCAAGATATGAGGGGGCTAATGTCTGGAAACACCATATATTTT. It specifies CASSQDMRGLMSGNTIYF.

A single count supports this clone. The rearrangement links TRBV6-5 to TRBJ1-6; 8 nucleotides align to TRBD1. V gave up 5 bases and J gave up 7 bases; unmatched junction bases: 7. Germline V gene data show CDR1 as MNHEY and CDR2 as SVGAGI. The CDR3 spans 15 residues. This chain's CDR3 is CASSLGQGQNSPLHF. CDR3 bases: TGTGCCAGCAGTCTTGGACAGGGCCAAAATTCACCCCTCCACTTT.

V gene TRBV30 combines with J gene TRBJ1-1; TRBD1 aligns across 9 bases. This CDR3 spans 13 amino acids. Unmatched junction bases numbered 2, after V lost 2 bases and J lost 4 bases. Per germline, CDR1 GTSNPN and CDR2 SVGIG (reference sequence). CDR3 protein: CAWSRTGVTEAFF. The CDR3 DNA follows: TGTGCCTGGAGTAGGACAGGGGTCACTGAAGCTTTCTTT.

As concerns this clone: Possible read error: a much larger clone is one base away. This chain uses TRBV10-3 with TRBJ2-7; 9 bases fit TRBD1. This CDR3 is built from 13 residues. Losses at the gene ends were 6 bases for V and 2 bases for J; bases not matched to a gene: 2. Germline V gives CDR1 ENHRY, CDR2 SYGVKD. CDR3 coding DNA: TGTGCCATCAGGGGGACAGGGACCTACGAGCAGTACTTC. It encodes CAIRGTGTYEQYF.

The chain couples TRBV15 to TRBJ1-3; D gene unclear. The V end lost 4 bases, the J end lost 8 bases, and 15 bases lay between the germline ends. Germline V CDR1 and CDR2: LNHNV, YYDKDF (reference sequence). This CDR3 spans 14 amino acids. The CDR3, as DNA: TGTGCCACCAGCATCAACCGAGGGAAGGACACCATATATTTT. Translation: CATSINRGKDTIYF.

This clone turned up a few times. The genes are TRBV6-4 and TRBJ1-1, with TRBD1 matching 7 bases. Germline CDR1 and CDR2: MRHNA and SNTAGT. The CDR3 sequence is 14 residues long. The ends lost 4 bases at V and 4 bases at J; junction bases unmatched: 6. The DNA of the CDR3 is TGTGCCAGCAGTGCCCAGGGGGTTGCCACTGAAGCTTTCTTT. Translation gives CASSAQGVATEAFF.

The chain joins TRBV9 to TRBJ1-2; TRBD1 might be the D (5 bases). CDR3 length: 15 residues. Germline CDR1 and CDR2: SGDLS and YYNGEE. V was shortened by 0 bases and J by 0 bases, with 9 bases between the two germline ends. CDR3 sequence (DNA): TGTGCCAGCAGCGTAGGTCAGGGCCCTAACTATGGCTACACCTTC. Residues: CASSVGQGPNYGYTF. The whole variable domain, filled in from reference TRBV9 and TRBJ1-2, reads DSGVTQTPKHLITATGQRVTLRCSPRSGDLSVYWYQQSLDQGLQFLIQYYNGEERAKGNILERFSAQQFPDLHSELNLSSLELGDSALYFCASSVGQGPNYGYTFGSGTRLTVV.

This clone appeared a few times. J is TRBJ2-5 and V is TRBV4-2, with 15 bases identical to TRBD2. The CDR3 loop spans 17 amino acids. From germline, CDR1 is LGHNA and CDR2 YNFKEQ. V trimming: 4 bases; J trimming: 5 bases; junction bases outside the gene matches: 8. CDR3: CASSPGTSGGSRETQYF. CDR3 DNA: TGTGCCAGCAGCCCCGGGACTAGCGGGGGGTCCCGGGAGACCCAGTACTTC.

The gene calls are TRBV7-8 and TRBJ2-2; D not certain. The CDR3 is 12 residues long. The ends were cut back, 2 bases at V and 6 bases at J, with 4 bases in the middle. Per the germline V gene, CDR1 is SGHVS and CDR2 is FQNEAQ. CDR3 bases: TGTGCCAGCAGCTTATCGTCCGGGGAGCTGTTTTTT. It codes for CASSLSSGELFF.

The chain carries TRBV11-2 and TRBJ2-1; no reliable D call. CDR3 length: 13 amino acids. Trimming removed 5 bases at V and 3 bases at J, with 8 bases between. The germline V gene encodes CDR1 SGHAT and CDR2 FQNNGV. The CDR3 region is CASSLEDYNEQFF. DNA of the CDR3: TGTGCCAGCAGCCTTGAGGACTACAATGAGCAGTTCTTC. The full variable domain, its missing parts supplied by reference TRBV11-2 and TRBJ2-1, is EAGVAQSPRYKIIEKRQSVAFWCNPISGHATLYWYQQILGQGPKLLIQFQNNGVVDDSQLPKDRFSAERLKGVDSTLKIQPAKLEDSAVYLCASSLEDYNEQFFGPGTRLTVL.

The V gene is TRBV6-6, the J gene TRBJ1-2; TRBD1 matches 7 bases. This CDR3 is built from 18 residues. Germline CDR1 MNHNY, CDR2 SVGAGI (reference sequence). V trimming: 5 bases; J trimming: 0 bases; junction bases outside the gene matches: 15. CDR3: CASSLAVQGIGANYGYTF. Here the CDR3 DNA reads TGTGCCAGCAGTCTAGCGGTACAGGGGATAGGGGCTAACTATGGCTACACCTTC.

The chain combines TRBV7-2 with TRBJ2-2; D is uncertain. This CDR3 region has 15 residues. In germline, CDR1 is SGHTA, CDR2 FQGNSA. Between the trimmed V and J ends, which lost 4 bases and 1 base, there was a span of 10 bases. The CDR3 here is CASSSQLLNTGELFF. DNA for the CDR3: TGTGCCAGCAGCTCCCAACTCCTGAACACCGGGGAGCTGTTTTTT.

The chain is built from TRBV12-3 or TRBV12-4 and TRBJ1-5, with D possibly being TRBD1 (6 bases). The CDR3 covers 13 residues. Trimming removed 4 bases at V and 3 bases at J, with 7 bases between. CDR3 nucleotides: TGTGCCAGCAGTTGGACAGACAATCAGCCCCAGCATTTT. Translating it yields CASSWTDNQPQHF.

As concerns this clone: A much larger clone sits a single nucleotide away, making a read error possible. Here the CDR3 reads CASSFSDQPQHF. The CDR3, as DNA: TGTGCCAGCAGTTTCTCCGATCAGCCCCAGCATTTT. The chain recombines TRBV12-3 or TRBV12-4 with TRBJ1-5; D is unclear. The CDR3 has 12 residues. The V end was cut by 3 bases, the J end by 5 bases, with 5 bases between.

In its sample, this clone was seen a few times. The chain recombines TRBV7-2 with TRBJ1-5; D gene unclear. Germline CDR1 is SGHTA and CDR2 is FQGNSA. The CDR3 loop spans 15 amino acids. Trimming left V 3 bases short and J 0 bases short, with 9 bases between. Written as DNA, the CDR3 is TGTGCCAGCAGCTTCCTGGCGGATAGCAATCAGCCCCAGCATTTT. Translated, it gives CASSFLADSNQPQHF.

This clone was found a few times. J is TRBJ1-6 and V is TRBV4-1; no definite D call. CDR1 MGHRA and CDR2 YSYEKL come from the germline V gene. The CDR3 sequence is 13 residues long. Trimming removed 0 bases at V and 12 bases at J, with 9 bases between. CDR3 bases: TGCGCCAGCAGCCAAGACCCGGGTCTACCCCTCCACTTT. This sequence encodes CASSQDPGLPLHF.

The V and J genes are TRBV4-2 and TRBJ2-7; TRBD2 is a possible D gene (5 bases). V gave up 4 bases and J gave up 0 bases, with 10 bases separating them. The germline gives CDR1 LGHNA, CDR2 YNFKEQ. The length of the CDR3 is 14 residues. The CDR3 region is CASSRMGVSYEQYF. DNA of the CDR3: TGTGCCAGCAGCCGAATGGGAGTCTCCTACGAGCAGTACTTC.

The CDR3 DNA sequence: TGCGCCAGCAGCCAAGAACCCTACCGGGAAGGGGGCGATGGCTACACCTTC. Its protein is CASSQEPYREGGDGYTF. The gene calls are TRBV4-1 and TRBJ1-2; 7 nucleotides match TRBD1. CDR1 MGHRA and CDR2 YSYEKL come from the germline V gene. CDR3 length equals 17 residues. V lost 0 bases and J lost 6; bases outside the gene matches: 13.

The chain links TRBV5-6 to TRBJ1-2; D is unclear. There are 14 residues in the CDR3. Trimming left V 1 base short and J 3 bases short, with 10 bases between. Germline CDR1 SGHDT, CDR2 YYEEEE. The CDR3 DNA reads TGTGCCAGCAGCTTGTCTGGGGAGGACTATGGCTACACCTTC. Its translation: CASSLSGEDYGYTF.

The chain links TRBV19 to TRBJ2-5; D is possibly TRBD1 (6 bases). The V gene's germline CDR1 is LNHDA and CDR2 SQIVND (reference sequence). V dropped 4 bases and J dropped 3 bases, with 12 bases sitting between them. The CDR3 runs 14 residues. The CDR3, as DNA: TGTGCCAGTAGTAAGGGACAAAATAAAGAGACCCAGTACTTC. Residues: CASSKGQNKETQYF.

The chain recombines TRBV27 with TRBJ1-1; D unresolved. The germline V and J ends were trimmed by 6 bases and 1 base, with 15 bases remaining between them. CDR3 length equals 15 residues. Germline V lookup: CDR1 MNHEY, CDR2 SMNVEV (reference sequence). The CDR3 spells CASSTPRSGNTEAFF. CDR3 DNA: TGTGCCAGCAGCACCCCCCGGTCGGGGAACACTGAAGCTTTCTTT.

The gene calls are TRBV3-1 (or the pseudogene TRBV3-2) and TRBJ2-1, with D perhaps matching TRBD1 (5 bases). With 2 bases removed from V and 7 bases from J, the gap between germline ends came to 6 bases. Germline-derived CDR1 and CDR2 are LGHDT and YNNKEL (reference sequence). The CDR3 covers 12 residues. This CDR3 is CASSQTGNEQFF. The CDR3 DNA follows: TGTGCCAGCAGCCAAACAGGTAATGAGCAGTTCTTC.

The CDR3 coding sequence is TGTGCCAGCAGTTTAGCAGTTGGCTCCTACAATGAGCAGTTCTTC. Amino acid sequence: CASSLAVGSYNEQFF. The rearrangement joins TRBV27 to TRBJ2-1; D is ambiguous. V dropped 2 bases and J dropped 0 bases, with 8 bases sitting between them. CDR3 length: 15 residues. In germline, CDR1 is MNHEY, CDR2 SMNVEV (reference sequence).

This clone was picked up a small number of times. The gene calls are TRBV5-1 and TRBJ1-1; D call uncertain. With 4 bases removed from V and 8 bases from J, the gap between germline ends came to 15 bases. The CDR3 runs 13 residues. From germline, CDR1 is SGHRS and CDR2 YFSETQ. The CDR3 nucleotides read TGCGCCAGCAGCCCCCGGGAGATCTCCGAAGCTTTCTTT. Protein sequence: CASSPREISEAFF.

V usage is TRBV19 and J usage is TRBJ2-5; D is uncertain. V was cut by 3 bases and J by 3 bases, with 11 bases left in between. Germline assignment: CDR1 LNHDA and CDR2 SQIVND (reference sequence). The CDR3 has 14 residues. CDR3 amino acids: CASSIRRGEETQYF. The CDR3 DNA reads TGTGCCAGTAGTATCCGGCGAGGCGAAGAGACCCAGTACTTC.

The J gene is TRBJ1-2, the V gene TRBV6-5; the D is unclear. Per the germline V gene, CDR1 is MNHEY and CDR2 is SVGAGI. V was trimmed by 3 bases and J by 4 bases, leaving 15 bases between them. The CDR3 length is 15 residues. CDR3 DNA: TGTGCCAGCAGTTATACCCCTTCACAGTCCTATGGCTACACCTTC. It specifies CASSYTPSQSYGYTF.